This T cell receptor (beta chain) was retrieved from a study of blood T cell repertoires in COVID-19. Overall study context: PBMCs, B-cell-depleted T cells, or T cells were the source of the cDNA or gDNA that made up the material.

Sequenced by immunoSEQ multiplex PCR; TCRdb stores in-frame clones only, minus some. The sample has more than 300,000 clones, about 90% seen once. This clone was detected once. The germline V gene has CDR1 SEHNR and CDR2 FQNEAQ (reference sequence). J was trimmed by 5 bases and V by 2 bases; bases with no gene match: 2. This CDR3 contains 15 residues. Resolution of symptoms, clearance, or two negative PCRs was present in recovered Cohort 3 donors. The specimen sequenced was PBMCs or T cells enriched from blood (not recorded which). The clonotype was recovered from a woman in her twenties or thirties who had recovered from COVID-19. The chain is built from TRBV7-9 and TRBJ2-5; 13 bases match TRBD2. The CDR3 region has the DNA TGTGCCAGCAGCTTATCGACTAGCGGGGGGGAGACCCAGTACTTC. The encoded protein is CASSLSTSGGETQYF.